What follows are 3 T cell receptor beta chains derived from one specimen sequenced in a study of technical replicates of blood from several donors listed by TCRdb under 2017. Library preparation was by the immunoSEQ multiplex PCR assay. In its TCRdb copy, this immuneACCESS table keeps in-frame sequences only and misses some clones. Where compared with another copy, unresolved V genes explain less than half of these, and the others have no known cause. This sample gives some 58,000 clones in total; 85% to 95% of them show up just once. Jointly, the top ten make up approximately 0.22% of the sample. The sequenced sample consisted of T cells isolated from PBMCs. These receptors all come from a human donor in good health.

The gene calls are TRBV7-3 and TRBJ2-2; 7 positions agree with TRBD1. J was trimmed by 2 bases and V by 0 bases; bases with no gene match: 3. The germline gives CDR1 SGHTA, CDR2 FQGTGA. The CDR3 is made up of 16 amino acids. This chain's CDR3 is CASSLTRDRNTGELFF. The CDR3 DNA reads TGTGCCAGCAGCTTAACCCGGGACAGAAACACCGGGGAGCTGTTTTTT.

This clone appeared a single time. The chain couples TRBV15 to TRBJ2-7; 10 bases match TRBD1. J lost 3 bases, V lost 0 bases, and 5 bases had no gene match. The CDR3 loop spans 16 amino acids. Germline V gene data show CDR1 as LNHNV and CDR2 as YYDKDF (reference sequence). In DNA form, the CDR3 reads TGTGCCACCAGCAGAGATAAGGGACAGGGGTACTACGAGCAGTACTTC. This gives the protein CATSRDKGQGYYEQYF.

CDR3 DNA sequence: TGTGCCAGCAGCGACCGGGGGGGAGGGGCCTTTGAAGCTTTCTTT. As protein: CASSDRGGGAFEAFF. V gene TRBV7-3 combines with J gene TRBJ1-1; D is perhaps TRBD1 (5 bases). The CDR3 extends over 15 amino acids. The V and J ends lost 5 bases and 7 bases respectively, with 20 bases between them. Germline V gene lookup returns CDR1 SGHTA and CDR2 FQGTGA.